This T cell receptor (beta chain) was sequenced in a study of cytomegalovirus exposure and HLA in healthy donors. Use of 60 Vbeta and 13 Jbeta primers characterized the PCR. Clones were read by immunoSEQ multiplex PCR, and TCRdb kept only the in-frame ones, dropping some. The data hold 95,000 to 150,000 clones, with about 78% observed a single time. The V segment lost 1 base and the J segment 0 bases; nucleotides outside the gene matches: 6. From germline, CDR1 is LGHNA and CDR2 YSLEER. The CDR3 length is 17 residues. This receptor was taken from a woman aged 40 to 55 in good health and CMV-seropositive. What was sequenced was PBMCs. The V and J genes are TRBV4-3 and TRBJ1-3; 7 bases are a match to TRBD1. CDR3 bases: TGCGCCAGCAGCCAAGTTGGACAGGCAAGCTCTGGAAACACCATATATTTT. This gives the protein CASSQVGQASSGNTIYF.